This T cell receptor (beta chain) was identified in a study of graft-versus-host responses after intestinal transplantation. The count of this clone is one. Its cognate antigen is unknown. Study-wide findings and caveats: Early post-transplant declines in HvG were associated with peak levels of circulating GvH clones.

The data were produced by immunoSEQ multiplex PCR, yet TCRdb's version contains in-frame clones alone and is incomplete. The sample carries tens of thousands of clones, about nine tenths recorded once. The CDR3 runs 12 residues. The germline CDR1 and CDR2 sequences are SGHVS and FNYEAQ. With 5 bases removed from V and 5 bases from J, the gap between germline ends came to 10 bases. This clonotype originated in a human patient who received an intestinal transplant, so some T cells may come from the graft donor. Here the sequenced sample was bone marrow, taken almost 750 days after intestinal transplantation. This chain links TRBV7-6 with TRBJ2-7, with D possibly being TRBD1 (7 bases). The DNA for the CDR3 is TGTGCCAGCAGCCCAGGGGGGAACGAGCAGTACTTC. Amino acids: CASSPGGNEQYF.